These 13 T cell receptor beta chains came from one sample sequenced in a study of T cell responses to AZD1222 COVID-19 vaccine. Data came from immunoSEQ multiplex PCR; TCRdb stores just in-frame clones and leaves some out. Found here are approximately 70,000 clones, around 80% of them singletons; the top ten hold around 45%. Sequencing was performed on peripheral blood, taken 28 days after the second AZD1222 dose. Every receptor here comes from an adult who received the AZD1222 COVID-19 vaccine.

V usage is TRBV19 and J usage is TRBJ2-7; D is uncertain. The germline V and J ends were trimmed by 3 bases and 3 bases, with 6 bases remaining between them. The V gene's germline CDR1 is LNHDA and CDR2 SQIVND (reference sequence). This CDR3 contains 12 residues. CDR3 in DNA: TGTGCCAGTAGTATGGGCGGCTACGAGCAGTACTTC. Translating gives CASSMGGYEQYF.

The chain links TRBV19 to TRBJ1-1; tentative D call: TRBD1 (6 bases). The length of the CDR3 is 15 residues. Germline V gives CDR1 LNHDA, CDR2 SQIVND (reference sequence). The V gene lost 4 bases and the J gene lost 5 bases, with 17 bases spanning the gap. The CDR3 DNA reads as TGTGCCAGTAGTACCCTAATGGCAGGGGATACTGAAGCTTTCTTT. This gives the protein CASSTLMAGDTEAFF.

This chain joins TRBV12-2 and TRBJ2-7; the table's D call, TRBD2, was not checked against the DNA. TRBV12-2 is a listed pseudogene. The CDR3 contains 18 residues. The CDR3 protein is CASRLAGLKREASYEQYF. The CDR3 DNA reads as TGTGCAAGTCGCTTAGCAGGATTGAAGCGGGAGGCGTCCTACGAGCAGTACTTC.

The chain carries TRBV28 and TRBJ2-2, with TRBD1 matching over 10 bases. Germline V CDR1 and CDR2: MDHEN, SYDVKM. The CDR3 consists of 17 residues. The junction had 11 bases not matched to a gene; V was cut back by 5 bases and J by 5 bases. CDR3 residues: CASSPYRDRGGTGELFF. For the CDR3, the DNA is TGTGCCAGCAGTCCCTACCGGGACAGGGGTGGAACCGGGGAGCTGTTTTTT.

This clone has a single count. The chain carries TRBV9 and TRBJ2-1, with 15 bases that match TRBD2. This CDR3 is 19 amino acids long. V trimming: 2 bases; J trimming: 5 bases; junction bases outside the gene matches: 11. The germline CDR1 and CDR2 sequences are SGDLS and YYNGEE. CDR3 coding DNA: TGTGCCAGCAGCGTCGATCCGGGACTAGCGGGAGGCAGCAACAATGAGCAGTTCTTC. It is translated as CASSVDPGLAGGSNNEQFF.

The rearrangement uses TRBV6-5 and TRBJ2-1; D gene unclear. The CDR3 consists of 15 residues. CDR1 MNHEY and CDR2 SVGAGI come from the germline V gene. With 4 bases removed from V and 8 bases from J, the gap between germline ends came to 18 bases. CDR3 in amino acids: CASSSGRSTGDEQFF. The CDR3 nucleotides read TGTGCCAGCAGTTCTGGACGTAGTACCGGCGATGAGCAGTTCTTC.

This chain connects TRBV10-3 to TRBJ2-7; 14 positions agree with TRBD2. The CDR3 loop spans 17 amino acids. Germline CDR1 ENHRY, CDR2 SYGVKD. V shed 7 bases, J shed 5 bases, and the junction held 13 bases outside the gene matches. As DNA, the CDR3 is TGTGCCATCAAACCGGGACTAGCGGGAGATCGGAGCGACGAGCAGTACTTC. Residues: CAIKPGLAGDRSDEQYF.

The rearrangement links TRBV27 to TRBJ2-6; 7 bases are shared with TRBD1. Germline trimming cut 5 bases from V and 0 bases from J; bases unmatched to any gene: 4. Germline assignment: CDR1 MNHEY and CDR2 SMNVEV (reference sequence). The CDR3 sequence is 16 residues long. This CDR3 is CASSPTGSSGANVLTF. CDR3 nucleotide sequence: TGTGCCAGCAGTCCGACAGGGAGCTCTGGGGCCAACGTCCTGACTTTC.

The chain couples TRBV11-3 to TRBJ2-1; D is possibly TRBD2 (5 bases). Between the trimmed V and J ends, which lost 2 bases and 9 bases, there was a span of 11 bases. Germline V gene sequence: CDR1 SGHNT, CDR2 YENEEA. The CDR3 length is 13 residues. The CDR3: CASSLILAGEQFF. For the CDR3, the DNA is TGTGCCAGCAGCTTAATCCTAGCAGGTGAGCAGTTCTTC. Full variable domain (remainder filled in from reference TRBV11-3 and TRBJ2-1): EAGVVQSPRYKIIEKKQPVAFWCNPISGHNTLYWYLQNLGQGPELLIRYENEEAVDDSQLPKDRFSAERLKGVDSTLKIQPAELGDSAVYLCASSLILAGEQFFGPGTRLTVL.

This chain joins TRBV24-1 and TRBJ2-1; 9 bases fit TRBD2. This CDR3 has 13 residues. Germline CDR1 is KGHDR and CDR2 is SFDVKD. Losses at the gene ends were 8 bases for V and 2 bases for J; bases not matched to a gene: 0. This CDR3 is CATTSGAYNEQFF. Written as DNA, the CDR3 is TGTGCCACCACTAGCGGGGCCTACAATGAGCAGTTCTTC.

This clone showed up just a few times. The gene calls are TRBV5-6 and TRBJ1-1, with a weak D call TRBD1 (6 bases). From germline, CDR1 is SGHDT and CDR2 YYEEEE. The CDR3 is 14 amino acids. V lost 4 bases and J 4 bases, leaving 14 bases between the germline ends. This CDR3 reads CASSADRRGTEAFF. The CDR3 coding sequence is TGTGCCAGCAGCGCGGACAGAAGGGGCACTGAAGCTTTCTTT.

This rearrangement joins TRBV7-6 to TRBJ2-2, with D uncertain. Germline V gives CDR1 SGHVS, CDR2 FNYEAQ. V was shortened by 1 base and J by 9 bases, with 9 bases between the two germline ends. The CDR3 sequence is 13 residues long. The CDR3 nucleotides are TGTGCCAGCAGCTTAGTTCGTGGCCGGGAGCTGTTTTTT. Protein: CASSLVRGRELFF.

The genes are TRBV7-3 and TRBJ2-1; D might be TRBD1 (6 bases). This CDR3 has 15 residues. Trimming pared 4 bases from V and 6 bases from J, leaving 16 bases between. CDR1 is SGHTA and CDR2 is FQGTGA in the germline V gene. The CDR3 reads CASSSSGVGANEQFF. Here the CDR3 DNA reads TGTGCCAGCAGCTCCTCAGGGGTAGGCGCCAATGAGCAGTTCTTC.